These T cell receptor beta chains were read from a single sample in a study of shared clonotypes between healthy human individuals. Assay: immunoSEQ multiplex PCR; the TCRdb copy retains only in-frame clones and omits some. The sample includes 2 million to 2.5 million clones, 93% seen only once; the top ten take under 0.45%. The sample taken for sequencing was naive CD4+ T cells from PBMCs. The receptors stem from a man between 18 and 29 years old in good health. Some clones in this sample may be carry-over from other donors' samples. Both conserved end residues are part of each CDR3.

v_call	cdr3_aa
TRBV5-5	CASSLTGGLQYF
TRBV5-1	CASSLGTGRYTDTQYF
TRBV7-9	CASRHGTSGTTDTQYF
TRBV7-2	CASSLDPGVDEQFF
TRBV18	CASSRHRGRKTQYF
TRBV18	CASSPPRAGDTQETQYF
TRBV7-7	CASSLGPSGRAYNEQFF
TRBV6-5	CASSSGGDTEAFF
TRBV28	CASTNSGRDAYEQYF
TRBV5-4	CASSLQGAADTQYF
TRBV7-2	CASSAPSGYSYEQYF
TRBV28	CASSSTGTGANVLTF
TRBV5-1	CASAGLGQETQYF
TRBV28	CASSRPGLVSDTQYF
TRBV18	CASSPTVQETQYF
TRBV7-2	CASSLASGQPTSPLHF
TRBV18	CASSPRGNQPQHF
TRBV19	CAASGGVSTDTQYF
TRBV9	CASSVATSNEQFF
TRBV7-9	CASSPSGPQETQYF
TRBV27	CASSFLMYNEQFF
TRBV13	CASSSLAGGPYEQYF
TRBV6-5	CASSYLGAEAFF
TRBV10-1	CASSNVWELFF
TRBV6-1	CASNRDRLGNTEAFF
TRBV7-8	CASSPGQGYTGELFF
TRBV29-1	CSVVLQGNGYTF
TRBV18	CASSPGQLNEQFF
TRBV28	CASSSPGTPDMNTEAFF
TRBV15	CATSRGWPGANYGYTF
TRBV28	CASTPSPSYEQYF
TRBV9	CASSRYTGGQGFHTQYF
TRBV15	CATSRGAGPPGNTIYF
TRBV7-8	CASSLAVGSSPEAFF
TRBV4-1	CASSQAAARTGRDTGELFF
TRBV28	CASNPGGSDTEAFF
TRBV5-6	CASSPWSAGANVLTF
TRBV30	CAWSLAGLLSQYF
TRBV5-4	CASSIPGPGGELFF
TRBV5-1	CASSYLTGSTDTQYF
TRBV9	CASAGTGGYEQYF
TRBV5-1	CASSLGQREGYTF
TRBV15	CATSEDSTNQPQHF
TRBV4-3	CASSQDLRSNTGELFF